This T cell receptor (beta chain) stems from a study of OX40 agonist ivuxolimab in advanced cancers. Study-level background: Patients enrolled in dose escalation were diagnosed with hepatocellular carcinoma, melanoma, renal cell or head and neck cancer.

Of note for this clone: The antigen is not known.

General study results and limits: Certain nonresponding patients likewise had low normalized T-cell clonal expansion. Among patients with partial responses at 0.1-3.0 mg/kg, clonal expansion was among the lowest.

Autoimmune disease history or systemic immunosuppression barred patients. Profiling relied on immunoSEQ multiplex PCR, and the TCRdb table lists in-frame clones only, not all of them. The sample carries 50,000 to 65,000 clones, about 81% recorded once. The CDR3 covers 17 residues. This chain uses TRBV21-1 with TRBJ2-1. TRBV21-1 is designated a pseudogene. The source was CD4+ or CD8+ T cells sorted from blood, collected in a trial of the OX40 agonist ivuxolimab. The origin of this receptor is an adult with an advanced solid tumor such as melanoma, head and neck, liver or kidney cancer. CDR3 residues: CASSKQICYRTYNEQFF. CDR3 coding DNA: TGTGCCAGCAGCAAACAGATATGCTATCGGACCTACAATGAGCAGTTCTTC.